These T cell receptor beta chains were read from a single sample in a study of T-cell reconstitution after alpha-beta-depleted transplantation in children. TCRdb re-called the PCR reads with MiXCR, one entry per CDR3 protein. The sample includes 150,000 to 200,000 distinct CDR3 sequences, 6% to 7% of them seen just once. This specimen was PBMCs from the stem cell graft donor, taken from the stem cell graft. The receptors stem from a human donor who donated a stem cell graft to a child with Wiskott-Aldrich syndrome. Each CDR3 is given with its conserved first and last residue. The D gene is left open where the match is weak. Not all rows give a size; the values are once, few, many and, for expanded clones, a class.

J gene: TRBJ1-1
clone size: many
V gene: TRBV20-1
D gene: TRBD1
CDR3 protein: CSAIQGARAGTEAFF
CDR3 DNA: TGCAGTGCTATTCAGGGGGCGCGGGCAGGCACTGAAGCTTTCTTT

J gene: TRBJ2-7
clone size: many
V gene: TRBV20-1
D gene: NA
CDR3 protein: CSATAEVGEQYF
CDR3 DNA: TGCAGTGCTACGGCGGAAGTGGGAGAGCAGTACTTC

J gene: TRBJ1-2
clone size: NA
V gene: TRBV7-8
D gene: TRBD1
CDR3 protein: CASSLTSGTAYGYTF
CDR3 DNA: TGTGCCAGCAGCTTAACCAGCGGGACAGCCTATGGCTACACCTTC

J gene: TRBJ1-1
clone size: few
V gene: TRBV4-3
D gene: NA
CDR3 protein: CASSQGRWEGLSVLDTEAFF
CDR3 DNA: TGCGCCAGCAGCCAAGGGCGGTGGGAGGGCCTTTCGGTTTTGGACACTGAAGCTTTCTTT

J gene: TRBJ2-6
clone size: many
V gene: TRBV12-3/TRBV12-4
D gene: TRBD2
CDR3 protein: CASSSSGSRANVLTF
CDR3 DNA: TGTGCCAGCAGCTCTAGCGGGAGCAGGGCCAACGTCCTGACTTTC

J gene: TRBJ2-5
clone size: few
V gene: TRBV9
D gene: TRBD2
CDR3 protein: CASSASGGAAETQYF
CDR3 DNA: TGTGCCAGCAGCGCTAGCGGGGGGGCCGCAGAGACCCAGTACTTC

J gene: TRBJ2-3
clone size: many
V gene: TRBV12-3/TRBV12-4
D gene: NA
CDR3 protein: CASSSVTTDTQYF
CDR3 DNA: TGTGCCAGCAGTTCAGTGACCACAGATACGCAGTATTTT

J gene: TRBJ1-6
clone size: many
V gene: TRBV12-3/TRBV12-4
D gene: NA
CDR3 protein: CASGRGPPPLHF
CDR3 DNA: TGTGCCAGCGGCAGGGGCCCACCACCCCTCCACTTT

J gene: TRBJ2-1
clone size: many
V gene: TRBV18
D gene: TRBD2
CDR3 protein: CASSPAGGNNEQFF
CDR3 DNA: TGTGCCAGCTCGCCCGCGGGAGGGAACAATGAGCAGTTCTTC

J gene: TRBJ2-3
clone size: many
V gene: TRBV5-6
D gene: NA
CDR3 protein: CASSPQLGDTQYF
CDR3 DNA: TGTGCCAGCAGCCCCCAACTAGGAGATACGCAGTATTTT